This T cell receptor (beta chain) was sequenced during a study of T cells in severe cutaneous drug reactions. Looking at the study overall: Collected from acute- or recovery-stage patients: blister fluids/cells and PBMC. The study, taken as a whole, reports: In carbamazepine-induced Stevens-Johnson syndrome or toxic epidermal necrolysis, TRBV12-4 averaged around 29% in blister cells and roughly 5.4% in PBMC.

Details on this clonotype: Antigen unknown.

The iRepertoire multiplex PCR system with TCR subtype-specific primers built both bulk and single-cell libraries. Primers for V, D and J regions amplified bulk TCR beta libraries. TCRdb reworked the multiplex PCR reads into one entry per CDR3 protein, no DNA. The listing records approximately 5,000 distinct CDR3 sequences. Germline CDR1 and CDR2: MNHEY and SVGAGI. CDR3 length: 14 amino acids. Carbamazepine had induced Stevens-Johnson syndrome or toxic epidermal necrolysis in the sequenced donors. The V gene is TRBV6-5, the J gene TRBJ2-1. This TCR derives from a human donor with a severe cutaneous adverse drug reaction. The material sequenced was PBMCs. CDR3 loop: CVSSYSKYTNEQFF.